Described below is a single TCR beta chain sequence and its context. This entry is derived from a study of blood T cell repertoires in COVID-19. This table comes from immunoSEQ multiplex PCR, and its TCRdb copy is limited to in-frame clones, with some not included. The sample contains about 180,000 clones, roughly 84% of which appear only once. The source is a woman between 35 and 50 years old with COVID-19, enrolled during active disease. The sequencing input was peripheral blood.

CDR3 nucleotides: TGTGCCACCAGTGAACCGGACAGGGGGACTCACAATGAGCAGTTCTTC. Residues: CATSEPDRGTHNEQFF. The rearrangement joins TRBV24-1 to TRBJ2-1; 10 bases agree with TRBD1. Looked up from germline, CDR1 is KGHDR and CDR2 is SFDVKD. The CDR3 loop spans 16 amino acids. Trimming took 4 bases from V and 5 from J; bases not matched to a gene: 7.